The next 2 T cell receptor beta chains were all read from a single sample in a study of OX40 agonist ivuxolimab in advanced cancers. Only in-frame clones appear in the TCRdb table, and some are missing; sequencing was by immunoSEQ multiplex PCR. The sample records tens of thousands of clones, around 89% being singletons. The source material was CD4+ or CD8+ T cells sorted from blood, sampled in a trial of the OX40 agonist ivuxolimab. These TCRs come from an adult with an advanced solid tumor such as melanoma, head and neck, liver or kidney cancer.

Concerning this clone: The junction does not match germline at one end; this may be a read error. The chain couples TRBV11-2 to TRBJ1-4; D may be TRBD1 (5 bases). This CDR3 has 12 amino acids. Germline V CDR1 and CDR2: SGHAT, FQNNGV. The CDR3 coding sequence is TGTGCCAGCAGCTACCAAACAGGAGATCGACTTTTT. Amino acid sequence: CASSYQTGDRLF. Together with reference TRBV11-2 and TRBJ1-4, the CDR3 gives the full variable domain: EAGVAQSPRYKIIEKRQSVAFWCNPISGHATLYWYQQILGQGPKLLIQFQNNGVVDDSQLPKDRFSAERLKGVDSTLKIQPAKLEDSAVYLCASSYQTGDRLFGSGTQLSVL.

The rearrangement uses TRBV6-1 and TRBJ1-2; no firm D call. CDR1 is MNHNS and CDR2 is SASEGT in the germline V gene. V lost 3 bases, J lost 4 bases, and 15 bases lay in between. The CDR3 totals 15 residues. The CDR3 DNA is TGTGCCAGCAGTGACTCGGGAGTTCGGAGCTATGGCTACACCTTC. Amino acid sequence: CASSDSGVRSYGYTF.